This TCR beta chain was captured by sequencing in a study of T cell responses to AZD1222 COVID-19 vaccine. Germline CDR1 reads KGHSH; CDR2 reads LQKENI. Deletions cut 3 bases from V and 4 bases from J, with 15 bases between. This CDR3 region has 15 residues. Second-dose recipients at about 4 or about 12 weeks were treated as one pooled group. Profiling relied on immunoSEQ multiplex PCR, and the TCRdb table lists in-frame clones only, not all of them. Found here are 80,000 to 85,000 clones, about 91% of them singletons; the top ten hold 8%. General observations from the study: Spike-specific TCR breadth and depth grew following two AZD1222 doses. Just a handful of AZD1222 recipients were seropositive at baseline. Only after the peak T cell response were repertoires sampled.

With regard to this clone: Its specificity is not known.

The sequence came from an adult who received the AZD1222 COVID-19 vaccine. The sequences come from peripheral blood, collected 28 days after the second AZD1222 dose. This chain joins TRBV18 and TRBJ1-2; possibly TRBD1 for D (6 bases). The CDR3 DNA reads as TGTGCCAGCTCACCCACAGGGTACGATCCCTATGGCTACACCTTC. Its protein is CASSPTGYDPYGYTF.